One T cell receptor beta chain is described in this entry. What it binds is unknown. The read is 3 residues too short to cover the CDR3 end, so that end is filled in from the germline J gene. Trimming pared 3 bases from V and 6 bases from J, leaving 11 bases between. The CDR3 is made up of 14 amino acids. Per germline, CDR1 WNHNN and CDR2 SYGVQD (reference sequence). The data were taken from a study of Tregs in tolerant kidney transplant recipients. Clones were read by immunoSEQ multiplex PCR, and TCRdb kept only the in-frame ones, dropping some. In total, the table holds 2,500 to 3,500 clones. Recipient PBMCs carried a CFSE label and met irradiated graft donor PBMCs for five to seven days before FACS sorting.

The clonotype comes from a human patient who received a combined kidney and bone marrow transplant. Source: CD8+ T cells from blood cultured with allogeneic cells, taken before the transplant. This chain connects TRBV10-1 to TRBJ2-2, with TRBD2 as a possible D gene (5 bases). CDR3 region: CASSDAGDSGELFF. The CDR3 bases that were read are TGCGCCAGCAGTGATGCCGGGGATTCCGGGGAG.